The 23 T cell receptor beta chains given below trace back to one sample, sequenced in a study of CD8 T cells in ankylosing spondylitis. TCRdb re-called the 5' RACE reads with MiXCR, one entry per CDR3 protein. The sample carries a few hundred thousand distinct CDR3 sequences, under 30% recorded once. Sample: blood, either unsorted or a sorted T cell fraction (not recorded which). These receptor sequences come from a male donor with ankylosing spondylitis or in good health (not recorded which).

The chain links TRBV12-3 or TRBV12-4 to TRBJ2-3; possible D gene TRBD1, 6 bases. Trimming left V 4 bases short and J 5 bases short, with 13 bases between. CDR3 size: 14 residues. The CDR3 sequence is CASSSLTQGDTQYF. CDR3 DNA sequence: TGTGCCAGCAGTTCCCTGACACAGGGAGATACGCAGTATTTT.

V and J are TRBV9 and TRBJ2-2, with a weak D call TRBD2 (5 bases). Trimming pared 4 bases from V and 0 bases from J, leaving 10 bases between. Germline CDR1 and CDR2: SGDLS and YYNGEE. This CDR3 comprises 15 residues. CDR3 loop: CASSPRGANTGELFF. CDR3 coding DNA: TGTGCCAGCAGCCCCCGGGGAGCGAACACCGGGGAGCTGTTTTTT.

This clonotype was recorded a few times. V gene TRBV3-1 combines with J gene TRBJ1-5; no clear D gene. There are 15 residues in the CDR3. The ends were cut back, 0 bases at V and 4 bases at J, with 10 bases in the middle. Germline values: CDR1 LGHDT, CDR2 YNNKEL (reference sequence). DNA of the CDR3: TGTGCCAGCAGCCAAGAGTTCGCGGGGAATCAGCCCCAGCATTTT. This codes for CASSQEFAGNQPQHF.

This clonotype was detected a few times. The rearrangement links TRBV29-1 to TRBJ2-7; 11 nucleotides align to TRBD2. This CDR3 has 16 amino acids. The V segment lost 3 bases and the J segment 2 bases; nucleotides outside the gene matches: 9. Germline V CDR1 and CDR2: SQVTM, ANQGSEA. CDR3 residues: CSVDVRLAGGTYEQYF. CDR3 DNA: TGCAGCGTTGATGTCCGGCTAGCGGGGGGTACCTACGAGCAGTACTTC.

This clonotype was counted ten times or more. This sequence joins TRBV11-2 and TRBJ2-5, with D possibly being TRBD2 (7 bases). This CDR3 has 16 amino acids. CDR1 is SGHAT, CDR2 FQNNGV, per germline. V gave up 0 bases and J gave up 5 bases, with 16 bases separating them. The CDR3: CASSLEGGGLLETQYF. CDR3 coding DNA: TGTGCCAGCAGCTTAGAGGGGGGGGGGCTGCTGGAGACCCAGTACTTC.

V usage is TRBV10-3 and J usage is TRBJ2-7, with D maybe TRBD2 (6 bases). The CDR3 sequence is 13 residues long. Germline-derived CDR1 and CDR2 are ENHRY and SYGVKD. With 7 bases removed from V and 6 bases from J, the gap between germline ends came to 16 bases. The CDR3 loop is CAITGGNGREQYF. The DNA of the CDR3 is TGTGCCATCACCGGGGGTAATGGGCGCGAGCAGTACTTC.

This clonotype was observed at least ten times. The chain joins TRBV27 to TRBJ2-1; D possibly corresponds to TRBD1 (7 bases). This CDR3 contains 15 residues. Germline V CDR1 and CDR2: MNHEY, SMNVEV (reference sequence). The V end was cut by 5 bases, the J end by 9 bases, with 20 bases between. The CDR3 nucleotides are TGTGCCAGCAGTCCGCGGGACAGCCTTGGGAGTGAGCAGTTCTTC. This encodes CASSPRDSLGSEQFF.

The chain is built from TRBV10-2 and TRBJ2-3; D unclear. Germline assignment: CDR1 WSHSY and CDR2 SAAADI. The V end was cut by 7 bases, the J end by 2 bases, with 19 bases between. The CDR3 extends over 16 amino acids. Here the CDR3 reads CASKELQGMVTDTQYF. The CDR3 nucleotides are TGCGCCAGCAAAGAGCTGCAAGGGATGGTCACAGATACGCAGTATTTT.

This clonotype has ten or more counts. This chain links TRBV20-1 with TRBJ2-1, with a possible D match to TRBD2 (6 bases). The V end was cut by 6 bases, the J end by 3 bases, with 18 bases between. The CDR3 runs 15 residues. Germline V gene data show CDR1 as DFQATT and CDR2 as SNEGSKA (reference sequence). Here the CDR3 reads CSAPGHGGVYNEQFF. The CDR3 coding sequence is TGCAGTGCACCCGGGCATGGCGGGGTCTACAATGAGCAGTTCTTC.

The chain carries TRBV10-3 and TRBJ2-7; 8 bases match TRBD1. Looked up from germline, CDR1 is ENHRY and CDR2 is SYGVKD. The CDR3 is 15 residues long. The V gene end was trimmed by 3 bases and the J gene end by 5 bases; junction bases not matched to a gene: 9. The CDR3 DNA sequence: TGTGCCATCAGTGAATTTCAGGGGGCTAAGGACGAGCAGTACTTC. Translated: CAISEFQGAKDEQYF.

This clonotype showed up just a few times. The chain couples TRBV6-5 to TRBJ2-5; 7 bases align to TRBD2. This CDR3 comprises 16 residues. Trimming took 0 bases from V and 5 from J; bases not matched to a gene: 9. The germline V gene has CDR1 MNHEY and CDR2 SVGAGI. The chain's CDR3 is CASSYSPAGSRETQYF. Written as DNA, the CDR3 is TGTGCCAGCAGTTACTCTCCAGCGGGGAGTAGGGAGACCCAGTACTTC.

This clonotype was counted ten times or more. V is TRBV20-1 and J is TRBJ2-1; 9 nucleotides match TRBD2. Germline lookup yields CDR1 DFQATT and CDR2 SNEGSKA (reference sequence). This CDR3 contains 15 residues. V lost 0 bases to trimming and J lost 3 bases; unmatched junction nucleotides: 3. For the CDR3, the DNA is TGCAGTGCTAGAGATAGGCGGGGGGGCTACAATGAGCAGTTCTTC. Translating gives CSARDRRGGYNEQFF.

V and J are TRBV5-1 and TRBJ2-1; TRBD2 might be the D (5 bases). The CDR3 spans 14 residues. The germline gives CDR1 SGHRS, CDR2 YFSETQ. Trimming removed 5 bases at V and 9 bases at J, with 18 bases between. The chain's CDR3 is CASSVSGTEGEQFF. The CDR3 DNA follows: TGCGCCAGCAGTGTATCGGGCACAGAGGGTGAGCAGTTCTTC.

The rearrangement uses TRBV10-3 and TRBJ2-1, with D perhaps given as TRBD1 or TRBD2 (6 bases each). The CDR3 extends over 14 amino acids. V shed 7 bases and J shed 1 base, with 11 bases lying between them. The V gene's germline CDR1 is ENHRY and CDR2 SYGVKD. The CDR3 is CAITLGGSYNEQFF. CDR3 nucleotides: TGTGCCATCACCCTAGGGGGGTCCTACAATGAGCAGTTCTTC.

The chain joins TRBV20-1 to TRBJ2-3; D ambiguous. The germline V and J ends were trimmed by 1 base and 0 bases, with 8 bases remaining between them. The CDR3 totals 14 residues. The germline V gene encodes CDR1 DFQATT and CDR2 SNEGSKA (reference sequence). CDR3 region: CSARVPASTDTQYF. CDR3 bases: TGCAGTGCTAGAGTCCCAGCTAGCACAGATACGCAGTATTTT.

This clonotype showed up many times. The DNA of the CDR3 is TGTGCCAGCAGCGTAGAAGGTCTAGCGGGGACCTCGGGCCCCTACAATGAGCAGTTCTTC. It specifies CASSVEGLAGTSGPYNEQFF. The chain is built from TRBV9 and TRBJ2-1, with 9 bases fitting TRBD2. There are 20 residues in the CDR3. Germline V CDR1 and CDR2: SGDLS, YYNGEE. V lost 0 bases to trimming and J lost 2 bases; unmatched junction nucleotides: 15. The variable domain in full, with the rest retrieved from reference TRBV9 and TRBJ2-1, is DSGVTQTPKHLITATGQRVTLRCSPRSGDLSVYWYQQSLDQGLQFLIQYYNGEERAKGNILERFSAQQFPDLHSELNLSSLELGDSALYFCASSVEGLAGTSGPYNEQFFGPGTRLTVL.

This clonotype was counted at least ten times. V gene TRBV29-1 combines with J gene TRBJ2-7, with 13 nucleotides matching TRBD2. The CDR3 spans 13 residues. CDR1 and CDR2 (germline): SQVTM, ANQGSEA. Trimming at V came to 7 bases and at J to 3 bases, leaving 3 bases not matched to a gene. The CDR3 reads CSARTSGSYEQYF. CDR3 in DNA: TGCAGCGCGCGGACTAGCGGGAGCTACGAGCAGTACTTC.

This clonotype occurred many times. The chain has TRBV9 and TRBJ2-3; TRBD2 agrees at 8 bases. With 0 bases clipped from V and 2 bases from J, the junction kept 2 bases outside the gene matches. This CDR3 region has 15 residues. The germline V gene has CDR1 SGDLS and CDR2 YYNGEE. The CDR3 DNA reads as TGTGCCAGCAGCGTAGGACTAGCGAACACAGATACGCAGTATTTT. Translating gives CASSVGLANTDTQYF.

The chain is built from TRBV18 and TRBJ2-3, with D perhaps being TRBD1 or TRBD2 (6 bases each). Germline V gene sequence: CDR1 KGHSH, CDR2 LQKENI. Deletions cut 2 bases from V and 4 bases from J, with 16 bases between. This CDR3 is 16 amino acids long. CDR3 coding DNA: TGTGCCAGCTCACCATACCTCGGGGGCGGACCAGATACGCAGTATTTT. This sequence encodes CASSPYLGGGPDTQYF. The full variable domain, with the rest looked up from reference TRBV18 and TRBJ2-3, is NAGVMQNPRHLVRRRGQEARLRCSPMKGHSHVYWYRQLPEEGLKFMVYLQKENIIDESGMPKERFSAEFPKEGPSILRIQQVVRGDSAAYFCASSPYLGGGPDTQYFGPGTRLTVL.

The rearrangement uses TRBV12-3 or TRBV12-4 and TRBJ1-5; D gene ambiguous. The CDR3 runs 17 residues. Trimming pared 0 bases from V and 0 bases from J, leaving 12 bases between. CDR3 DNA: TGTGCCAGCAGTTTAGCGTTCCCCCCGGATAGCAATCAGCCCCAGCATTTT. Translation gives CASSLAFPPDSNQPQHF.

A word on this clonotype: At one of its ends the junction is not consistent with the germline gene, which may arise from a read error. The chain employs TRBV29-1 and TRBJ2-5; 9 positions agree with TRBD1. This CDR3 has 13 amino acids. Per germline, CDR1 SQVTM and CDR2 ANQGSEA. Here the CDR3 DNA reads TGCAGCGTTGACCCGGACAGGGGCGGTCTATTTACCTTC. It codes for CSVDPDRGGLFTF.

This clonotype is a singleton in its sample. The chain combines TRBV20-1 with TRBJ1-3; D is undetermined. Trimming cost V 0 bases and J 0 bases, with 6 bases left between them. Germline V gene lookup returns CDR1 DFQATT and CDR2 SNEGSKA (reference sequence). The CDR3 has 14 residues. The CDR3 here is CSAREKPSGNTIYF. CDR3 nucleotide sequence: TGCAGTGCTAGAGAGAAACCCTCTGGAAACACCATATATTTT.

The V gene is TRBV7-9, the J gene TRBJ1-1, with D possibly matching TRBD1 (6 bases). V lost 3 bases and J 4 bases, leaving 12 bases between the germline ends. The length of the CDR3 is 14 residues. In germline, CDR1 is SEHNR, CDR2 FQNEAQ (reference sequence). CDR3 in DNA: TGTGCCAGCAGCTTTCTCTCAGGGGTCACTGAAGCTTTCTTT. Translating gives CASSFLSGVTEAFF.